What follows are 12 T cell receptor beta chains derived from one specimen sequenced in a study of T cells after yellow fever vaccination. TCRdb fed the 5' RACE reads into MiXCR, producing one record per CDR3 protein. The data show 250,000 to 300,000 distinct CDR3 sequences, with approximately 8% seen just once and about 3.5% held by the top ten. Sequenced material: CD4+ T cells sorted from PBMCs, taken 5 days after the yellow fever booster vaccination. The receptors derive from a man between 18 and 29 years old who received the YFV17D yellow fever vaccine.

DNA of the CDR3: TGTGCCATCAGTGCATCGGGCAGTCAGCCCCAGCATTTT. It yields the protein CAISASGSQPQHF. The V call is TRBV10-3, the J call TRBJ1-5; D not resolved. This CDR3 has 13 amino acids. V shed 4 bases and J shed 6 bases, with 10 bases lying between them. The germline V gene encodes CDR1 ENHRY and CDR2 SYGVKD.

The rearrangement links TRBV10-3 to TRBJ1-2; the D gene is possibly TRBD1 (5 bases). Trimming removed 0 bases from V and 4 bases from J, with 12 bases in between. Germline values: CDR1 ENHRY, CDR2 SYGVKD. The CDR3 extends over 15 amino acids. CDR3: CAISESRGSVYGYTF. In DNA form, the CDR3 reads TGTGCCATCAGTGAGTCGAGGGGCAGCGTCTATGGCTACACCTTC.

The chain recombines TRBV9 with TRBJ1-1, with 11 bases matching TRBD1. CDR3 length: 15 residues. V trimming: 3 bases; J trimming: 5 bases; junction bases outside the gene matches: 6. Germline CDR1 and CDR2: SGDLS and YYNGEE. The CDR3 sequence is CASSGGQGEGTEAFF. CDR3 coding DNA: TGTGCCAGCAGCGGGGGACAGGGGGAAGGGACTGAAGCTTTCTTT.

CDR3 bases: TGTGCCAGCAGCACTCACCTTGGGGGGGGAACGGGGAATCAGCCCCAGCATTTT. It encodes CASSTHLGGGTGNQPQHF. The chain is built from TRBV6-6 and TRBJ1-5, with D perhaps TRBD1 (5 bases). The CDR3 runs to 18 residues. Germline loops: CDR1 MNHNY, CDR2 SVGAGI (reference sequence). V lost 6 bases to trimming and J lost 4 bases, with 25 bases between them.

The CDR3 here is CASSRFHATYNEQFF. The CDR3, as DNA: TGCGCCAGCAGCCGATTTCACGCCACCTACAATGAGCAGTTCTTC. J is TRBJ2-1 and V is TRBV4-1, with D hard to call. Germline lookup yields CDR1 MGHRA and CDR2 YSYEKL. The CDR3 is made up of 15 amino acids. The ends were cut back, 4 bases at V and 2 bases at J, with 12 bases in the middle.

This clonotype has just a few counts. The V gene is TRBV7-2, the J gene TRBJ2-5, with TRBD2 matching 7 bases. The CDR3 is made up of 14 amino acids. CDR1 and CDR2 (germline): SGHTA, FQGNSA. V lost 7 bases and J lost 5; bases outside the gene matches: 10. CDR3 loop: CASIKRGERETQYF. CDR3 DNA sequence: TGTGCCAGCATTAAGCGGGGAGAACGGGAGACCCAGTACTTC.

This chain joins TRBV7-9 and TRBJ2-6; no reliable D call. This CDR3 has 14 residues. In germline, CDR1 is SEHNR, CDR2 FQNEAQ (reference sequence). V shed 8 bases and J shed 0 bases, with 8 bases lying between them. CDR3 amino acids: CASGQRSGANVLTF. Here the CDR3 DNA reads TGTGCCAGCGGTCAACGCTCTGGGGCCAACGTCCTGACTTTC.

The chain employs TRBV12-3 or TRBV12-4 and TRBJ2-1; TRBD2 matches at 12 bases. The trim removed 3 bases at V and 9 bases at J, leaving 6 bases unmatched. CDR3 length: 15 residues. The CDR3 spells CASSFFASGGGEQFF. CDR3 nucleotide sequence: TGTGCCAGCAGTTTCTTCGCTAGCGGGGGGGGTGAGCAGTTCTTC.

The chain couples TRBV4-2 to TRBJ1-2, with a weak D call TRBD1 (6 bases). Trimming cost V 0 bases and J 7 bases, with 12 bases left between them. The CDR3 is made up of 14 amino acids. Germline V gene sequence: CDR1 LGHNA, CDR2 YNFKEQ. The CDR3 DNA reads TGTGCCAGCAGCCAAGAACAGGGAAATTTTGGCTACACCTTC. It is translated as CASSQEQGNFGYTF.

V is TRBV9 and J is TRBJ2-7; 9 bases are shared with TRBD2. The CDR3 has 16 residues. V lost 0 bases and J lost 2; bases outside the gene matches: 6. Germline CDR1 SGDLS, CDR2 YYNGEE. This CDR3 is CASSVAGSGGPYEQYF. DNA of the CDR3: TGTGCCAGCAGCGTAGCGGGTAGCGGGGGACCCTACGAGCAGTACTTC. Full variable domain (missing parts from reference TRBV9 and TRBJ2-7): DSGVTQTPKHLITATGQRVTLRCSPRSGDLSVYWYQQSLDQGLQFLIQYYNGEERAKGNILERFSAQQFPDLHSELNLSSLELGDSALYFCASSVAGSGGPYEQYFGPGTRLTVT.

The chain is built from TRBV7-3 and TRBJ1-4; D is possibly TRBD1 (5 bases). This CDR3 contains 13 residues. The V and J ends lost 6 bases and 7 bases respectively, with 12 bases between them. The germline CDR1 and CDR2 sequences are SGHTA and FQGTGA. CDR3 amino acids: CASSKRGGEKLFF. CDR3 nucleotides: TGTGCCAGCAGTAAAAGGGGTGGTGAAAAACTGTTTTTT.

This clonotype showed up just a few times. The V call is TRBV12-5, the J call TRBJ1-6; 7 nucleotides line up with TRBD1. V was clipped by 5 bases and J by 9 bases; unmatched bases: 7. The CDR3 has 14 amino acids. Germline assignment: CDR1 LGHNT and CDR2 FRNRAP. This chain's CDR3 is CASGPGDSFSPLHF. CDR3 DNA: TGTGCTAGTGGTCCTGGGGACAGTTTTTCACCCCTCCACTTT.